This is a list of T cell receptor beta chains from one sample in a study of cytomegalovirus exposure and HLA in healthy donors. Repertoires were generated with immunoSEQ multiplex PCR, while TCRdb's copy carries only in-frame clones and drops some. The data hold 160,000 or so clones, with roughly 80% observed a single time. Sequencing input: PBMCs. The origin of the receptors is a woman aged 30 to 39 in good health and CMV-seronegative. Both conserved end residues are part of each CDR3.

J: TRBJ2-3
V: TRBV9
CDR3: CASSALGLAGTDTQYF

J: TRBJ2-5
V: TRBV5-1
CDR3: CASSFGAGAGETQYF

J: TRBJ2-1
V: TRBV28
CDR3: CASSYPSGGVYNEQFF

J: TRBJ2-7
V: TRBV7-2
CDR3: CASSSLGLAGEQYF

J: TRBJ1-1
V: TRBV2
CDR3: CASSYTGSNTEAFF

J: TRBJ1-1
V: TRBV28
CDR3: CASSLTGRGQTEAFF

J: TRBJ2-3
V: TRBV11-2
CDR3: CASSFGPGLAGPSTDTQYF

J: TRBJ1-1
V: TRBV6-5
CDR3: CASSRDRAAGEAFF

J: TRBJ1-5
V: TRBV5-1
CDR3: CASSPGEGRQPQHF

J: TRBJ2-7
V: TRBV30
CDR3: CAWSRTGVHF

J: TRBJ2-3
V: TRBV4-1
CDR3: CASSQDPGGTDTQYF

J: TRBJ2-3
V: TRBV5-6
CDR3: CASSYGFSLDTQYF

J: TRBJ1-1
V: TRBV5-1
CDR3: CASQDRGRGYTEAFF

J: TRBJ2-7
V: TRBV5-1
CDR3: CASSFSRGPSYEQYF

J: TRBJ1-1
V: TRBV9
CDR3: CASSVQGSDTEAFF

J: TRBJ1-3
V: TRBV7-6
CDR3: CASSSAPPGPSSGNTIYF

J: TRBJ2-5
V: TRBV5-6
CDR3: CASSLAPYQETQYF

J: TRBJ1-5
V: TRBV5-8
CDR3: CASSLGGVGYPQHF

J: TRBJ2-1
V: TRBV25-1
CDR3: CASSERDSLSYNEQFF

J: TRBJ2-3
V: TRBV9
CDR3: CASSPGTSGGDTQYF

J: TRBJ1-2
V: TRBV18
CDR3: CASSDRGLYGYTF

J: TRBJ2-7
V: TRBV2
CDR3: CASSRGGLGEQYF

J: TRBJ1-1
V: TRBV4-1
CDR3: CASSQDDFLNTEAFF

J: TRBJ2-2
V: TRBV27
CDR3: CASMGLPTGELFF

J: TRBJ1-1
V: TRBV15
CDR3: CATSLPLGTNLNTEAFF

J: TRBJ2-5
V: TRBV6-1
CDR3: CASSEARTSGGATSKETQYF

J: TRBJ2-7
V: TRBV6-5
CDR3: CASSSKRQGLGYEQYF

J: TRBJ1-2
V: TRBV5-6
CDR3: CASTPGGFHYGYTF